A single sample is the source of the 18 T cell receptor beta chains below, sequenced in a study of T-cell reconstitution after alpha-beta-depleted transplantation in children. As it was prepared, the TCRbeta library received unique molecular identifiers. TCRdb analysed the PCR reads with MiXCR anew, one entry per CDR3 protein. The repertoire holds about 440,000 distinct CDR3 sequences, with over 40% as singletons. Sequences were derived from PBMCs, sampled before TCRalphabeta/CD19-depleted stem cell transplant. The source is a girl aged 2 to 10 with aplastic anemia, due to receive a stem cell transplant.

CDR3 in DNA: TGCGCCAGCAGCTTGGCCGTACTTGGGACAGGCCACAATGAGCAGTTCTTC. Protein: CASSLAVLGTGHNEQFF. This chain uses TRBV5-1 with TRBJ2-1; 8 bases align to TRBD1. Looked up from germline, CDR1 is SGHRS and CDR2 is YFSETQ. The CDR3 loop spans 17 amino acids. The trim removed 0 bases at V and 5 bases at J, leaving 10 bases unmatched. Combining the CDR3 with reference TRBV5-1 and TRBJ2-1 gives the whole variable domain KAGVTQTPRYLIKTRGQQVTLSCSPISGHRSVSWYQQTPGQGLQFLFEYFSETQRNKGNFPGRFSGRQFSNSRSEMNVSTLELGDSALYLCASSLAVLGTGHNEQFFGPGTRLTVL.

This clonotype was counted only a few times. The chain uses TRBV29-1 and TRBJ2-5; 13 bases line up with TRBD2. This CDR3 has 14 amino acids. CDR1 and CDR2 (germline): SQVTM, ANQGSEA. Unmatched junction bases numbered 5, after V lost 6 bases and J lost 4 bases. The CDR3 nucleotides read TGCAGCGTGGACTGGACTAGCGGGAGAGAGACCCAGTACTTC. Translation gives CSVDWTSGRETQYF.

This chain links TRBV20-1 with TRBJ1-2; possible D gene TRBD1, 6 bases. Germline CDR1 is DFQATT and CDR2 is SNEGSKA (reference sequence). V dropped 4 bases and J dropped 4 bases, with 16 bases sitting between them. The CDR3 covers 14 residues. DNA for the CDR3: TGCAGTGCTACTAAGGGGGAGGGTGTCTATGGCTACACCTTC. Encoded protein: CSATKGEGVYGYTF.

This clonotype showed up many times. The chain recombines TRBV28 with TRBJ2-7, with 10 bases lining up with TRBD2. CDR3 size: 18 residues. Germline CDR1 and CDR2: MDHEN and SYDVKM. V shed 3 bases and J 1 base; nucleotides not matched to a gene: 12. Here the CDR3 reads CASSFFGTGTSASYEQYF. The CDR3 coding sequence is TGTGCCAGCAGTTTCTTTGGCACCGGGACTAGCGCTTCCTACGAGCAGTACTTC.

To note about this clonotype: One end of the junction fails to match germline, which may point to a read error. The chain joins TRBV28 to TRBJ1-2, with D possibly being TRBD1 (6 bases). The CDR3 is made up of 13 amino acids. Germline V gene sequence: CDR1 MDHEN, CDR2 SYDVKM. In nucleotides, the CDR3 is TGTACCAGCAGTTCGGAACAGGGTGACGGCTACACCTTC. It encodes CTSSSEQGDGYTF.

In nucleotides, the CDR3 is TGTGCCAGCTCACCTAGCGGCCGCAAGGGCTACGAGCAGTACTTC. This translates into CASSPSGRKGYEQYF. This chain links TRBV18 with TRBJ2-7; maybe TRBD2 (6 bases). Germline-derived CDR1 and CDR2 are KGHSH and LQKENI. V lost 3 bases and J lost 3, with 15 bases in between. The CDR3 extends over 15 amino acids.

V gene TRBV9 combines with J gene TRBJ2-7; 7 positions match TRBD2. V dropped 3 bases and J dropped 6; count of bases not matched to a gene: 6. The CDR3 loop spans 13 amino acids. CDR1 and CDR2 from the germline V gene are SGDLS and YYNGEE. CDR3 protein: CASSGGGMGEQYF. The CDR3 bases are TGTGCCAGCAGCGGGGGGGGAATGGGCGAGCAGTACTTC.

Concerning this clonotype itself: The junction departs from germline at one end; a sequencing error may be responsible. The V and J genes are TRBV5-1 and TRBJ2-1; 9 bases match TRBD1. The CDR3 runs 15 residues. The germline gives CDR1 SGHRS, CDR2 YFSETQ. The CDR3 loop is CASRLGTGNYNQQFF. The CDR3 DNA follows: TGCGCCAGCAGACTTGGGACAGGGAACTACAATCAGCAGTTCTTC. Filled out from reference TRBV5-1 and TRBJ2-1, the complete variable domain reads KAGVTQTPRYLIKTRGQQVTLSCSPISGHRSVSWYQQTPGQGLQFLFEYFSETQRNKGNFPGRFSGRQFSNSRSEMNVSTLELGDSALYLCASRLGTGNYNQQFFGPGTRLTVL.

The chain uses TRBV20-1 and TRBJ2-7; 7 bases are shared with TRBD2. This CDR3 is 15 amino acids long. Trimming removed 0 bases from V and 3 bases from J; junction bases left unmatched: 8. CDR1 is DFQATT and CDR2 is SNEGSKA in the germline V gene (reference sequence). CDR3 sequence: CSARDRTSAIYEQYF. As DNA, the CDR3 is TGCAGTGCTAGAGATCGAACTAGCGCAATCTACGAGCAGTACTTC.

The chain joins TRBV12-3 or TRBV12-4 to TRBJ2-7; 7 bases fit TRBD1. The CDR3 totals 16 residues. With V trimmed by 6 bases and J by 3 bases, 14 bases remained unmatched. Here the CDR3 reads CASSSDRSTNRYEQYF. Here the CDR3 DNA reads TGTGCCAGCAGCTCGGACAGGTCAACAAACCGCTACGAGCAGTACTTC.

This clonotype was picked up a small number of times. The rearrangement uses TRBV5-1 and TRBJ1-2; D call uncertain. This CDR3 has 12 amino acids. Trimming took off 4 bases at V and 8 bases at J, with 12 bases between the two ends. Germline CDR1 is SGHRS and CDR2 is YFSETQ. The CDR3 spells CASSPDYGGYTF. In DNA form, the CDR3 reads TGCGCCAGCAGCCCGGATTATGGCGGCTACACCTTC.

This chain joins TRBV10-3 and TRBJ2-2; tentative D call: TRBD1 (5 bases). The CDR3 spans 14 residues. Trimming took 4 bases from V and 1 from J, leaving 7 bases between them. Germline V CDR1 and CDR2: ENHRY, SYGVKD. CDR3 bases: TGTGCCATCAGTGGTACAGGGAACACCGGGGAGCTGTTTTTT. Translated, it gives CAISGTGNTGELFF.

This sequence joins TRBV29-1 and TRBJ2-1; D remains unclear. Germline V gene sequence: CDR1 SQVTM, CDR2 ANQGSEA. This CDR3 is built from 11 residues. The V and J ends lost 2 bases and 8 bases respectively, with 7 bases between them. The CDR3 coding sequence is TGCAGCGTTGAACCGGGCTATGAGCAGTTCTTC. Amino acid sequence: CSVEPGYEQFF.

This clonotype has at least ten counts. V usage is TRBV11-2 and J usage is TRBJ2-2, with D unresolved. Germline assignment: CDR1 SGHAT and CDR2 FQNNGV. CDR3 length: 18 amino acids. The ends were cut back, 5 bases at V and 5 bases at J, with 24 bases in the middle. CDR3 sequence reads: CASSPLGPVGYRTGELFF. Here the CDR3 DNA reads TGTGCCAGCAGCCCTCTAGGACCTGTCGGGTATAGGACCGGGGAGCTGTTTTTT.

This chain uses TRBV20-1 with TRBJ2-3, with D perhaps matching TRBD2 (5 bases). The germline V gene encodes CDR1 DFQATT and CDR2 SNEGSKA (reference sequence). V was clipped by 2 bases and J by 2 bases, with 11 bases between them. There are 14 residues in the CDR3. The CDR3: CSARPLALTDTQYF. CDR3 nucleotides: TGCAGTGCTAGACCCCTAGCCCTCACAGATACGCAGTATTTT.

In its sample, this clonotype was seen a few times. The chain joins TRBV9 to TRBJ2-4; D might be TRBD1 or TRBD2, each matching 5 bases. Germline V gene lookup returns CDR1 SGDLS and CDR2 YYNGEE. The CDR3 is 13 residues long. Trimming shortened V by 7 bases and J by 7 bases, and 15 bases separated the two germline ends. The CDR3 bases are TGTGCCAGCGCCGCCCCGGGACCGAACATTCAGTACTTC. Translating it yields CASAAPGPNIQYF.

V usage is TRBV19 and J usage is TRBJ1-3; perhaps TRBD1 as D (6 bases). V was pared by 6 bases and J by 0 bases, with 15 bases between. The germline V gene encodes CDR1 LNHDA and CDR2 SQIVND (reference sequence). CDR3 length equals 16 residues. CDR3 nucleotide sequence: TGTGCCAGTAGCGTTCCGGGACAAAGCTCTGGAAACACCATATATTTT. Translating gives CASSVPGQSSGNTIYF.

This clonotype was counted at least ten times. The CDR3 sequence is CASSAFWTVSTDTQYF. CDR3 sequence (DNA): TGTGCCAGTAGTGCCTTCTGGACAGTTTCCACAGATACGCAGTATTTT. The chain has TRBV19 and TRBJ2-3; tentative D call: TRBD1 (6 bases). Germline CDR1 and CDR2: LNHDA and SQIVND (reference sequence). V lost 5 bases, J lost 2 bases, and 17 bases lay in between. The CDR3 runs 16 residues.